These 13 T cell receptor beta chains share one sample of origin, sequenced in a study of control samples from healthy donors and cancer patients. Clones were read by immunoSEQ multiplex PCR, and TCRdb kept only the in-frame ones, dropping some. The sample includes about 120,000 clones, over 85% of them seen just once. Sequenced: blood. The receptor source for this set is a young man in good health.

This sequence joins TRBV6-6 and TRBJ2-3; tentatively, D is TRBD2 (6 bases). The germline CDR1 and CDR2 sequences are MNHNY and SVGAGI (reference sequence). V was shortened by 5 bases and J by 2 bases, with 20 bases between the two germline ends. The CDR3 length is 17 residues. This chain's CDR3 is CASSLRGGGRFTDTQYF. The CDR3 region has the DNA TGTGCCAGCAGTCTCCGGGGAGGCGGGCGTTTCACAGATACGCAGTATTTT.

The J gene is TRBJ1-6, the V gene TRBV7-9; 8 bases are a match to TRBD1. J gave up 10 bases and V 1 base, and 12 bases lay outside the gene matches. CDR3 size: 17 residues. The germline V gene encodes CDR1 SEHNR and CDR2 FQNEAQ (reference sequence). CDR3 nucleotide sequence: TGTGCCAGCAGCTTAGGGGGGAGCCAGGGGGCTCGGTCACCCCTCCACTTT. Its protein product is CASSLGGSQGARSPLHF.

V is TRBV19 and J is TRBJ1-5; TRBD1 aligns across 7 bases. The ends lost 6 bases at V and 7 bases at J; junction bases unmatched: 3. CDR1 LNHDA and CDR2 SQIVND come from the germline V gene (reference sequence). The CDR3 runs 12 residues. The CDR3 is CASSGTAQPQHF. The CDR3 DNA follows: TGTGCCAGTAGCGGGACAGCCCAGCCCCAGCATTTT.

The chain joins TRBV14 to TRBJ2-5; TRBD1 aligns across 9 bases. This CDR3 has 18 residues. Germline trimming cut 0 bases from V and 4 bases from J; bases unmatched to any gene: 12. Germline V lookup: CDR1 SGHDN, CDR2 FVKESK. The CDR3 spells CASSQEGTGNRLIETQYF. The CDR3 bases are TGTGCCAGCAGCCAAGAAGGGACAGGGAATCGGTTGATAGAGACCCAGTACTTC. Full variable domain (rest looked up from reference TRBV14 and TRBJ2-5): EAGVTQFPSHSVIEKGQTVTLRCDPISGHDNLYWYRRVMGKEIKFLLHFVKESKQDESGMPNNRFLAERTGGTYSTLKVQPAELEDSGVYFCASSQEGTGNRLIETQYFGPGTRLLVL.

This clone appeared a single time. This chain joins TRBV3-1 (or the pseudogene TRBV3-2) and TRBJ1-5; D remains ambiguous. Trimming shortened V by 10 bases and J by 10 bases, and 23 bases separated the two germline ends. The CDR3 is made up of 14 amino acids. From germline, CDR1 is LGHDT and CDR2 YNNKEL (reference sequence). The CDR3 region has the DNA TGTGCCACCCCAGGACCCACCGTCTCGCGTCCCCAGCATTTT. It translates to CATPGPTVSRPQHF.

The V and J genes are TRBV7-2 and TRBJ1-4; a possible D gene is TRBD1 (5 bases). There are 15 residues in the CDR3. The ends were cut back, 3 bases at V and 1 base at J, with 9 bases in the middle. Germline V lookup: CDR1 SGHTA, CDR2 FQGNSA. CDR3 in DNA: TGTGCCAGCAGCTTTGGGGGGGTAACTAATGAAAAACTGTTTTTT. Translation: CASSFGGVTNEKLFF.

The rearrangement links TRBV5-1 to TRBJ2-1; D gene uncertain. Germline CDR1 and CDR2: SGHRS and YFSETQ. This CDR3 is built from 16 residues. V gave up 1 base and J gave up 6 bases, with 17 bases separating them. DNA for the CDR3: TGCGCCAGCAGCTTGTTCGACTCGCTCAGGCTCAATGAGCAGTTCTTC. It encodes CASSLFDSLRLNEQFF.

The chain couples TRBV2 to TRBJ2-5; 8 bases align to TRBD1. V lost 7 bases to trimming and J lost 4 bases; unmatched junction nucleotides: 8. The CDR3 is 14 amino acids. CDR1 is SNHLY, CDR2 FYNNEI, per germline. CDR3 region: CASTPTGDAETQYF. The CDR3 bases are TGTGCCAGCACCCCGACAGGGGATGCAGAGACCCAGTACTTC.

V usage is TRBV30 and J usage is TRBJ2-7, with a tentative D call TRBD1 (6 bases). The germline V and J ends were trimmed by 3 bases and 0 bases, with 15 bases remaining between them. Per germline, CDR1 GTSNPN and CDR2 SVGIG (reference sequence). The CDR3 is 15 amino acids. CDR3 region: CAWRAWTAGSYEQYF. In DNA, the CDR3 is TGTGCCTGGAGGGCGTGGACAGCTGGCTCCTACGAGCAGTACTTC.

The CDR3 nucleotides are TGTGCCAGCAGACCCCTACAGGGGGCCGAGCAGTACTTC. Translated: CASRPLQGAEQYF. This rearrangement joins TRBV11-2 to TRBJ2-7; TRBD1 matches at 9 bases. Trimming at V came to 6 bases and at J to 6 bases, leaving 6 bases not matched to a gene. The CDR3 spans 13 residues. CDR1 and CDR2 (germline): SGHAT, FQNNGV.

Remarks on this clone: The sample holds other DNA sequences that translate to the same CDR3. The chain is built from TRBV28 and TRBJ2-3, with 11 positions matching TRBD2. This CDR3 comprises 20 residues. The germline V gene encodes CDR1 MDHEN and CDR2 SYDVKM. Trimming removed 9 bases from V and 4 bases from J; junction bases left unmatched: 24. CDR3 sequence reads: CASRPGLGGSGGARADTQYF. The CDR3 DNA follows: TGTGCCAGTAGGCCGGGGCTAGGGGGTAGCGGGGGGGCCCGGGCAGATACGCAGTATTTT. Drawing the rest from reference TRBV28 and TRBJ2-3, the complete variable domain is DVKVTQSSRYLVKRTGEKVFLECVQDMDHENMFWYRQDPGLGLRLIYFSYDVKMKEKGDIPEGYSVSREKKERFSLILESASTNQTSMYLCASRPGLGGSGGARADTQYFGPGTRLTVL.

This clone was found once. In nucleotides, the CDR3 is TGTGCCAGCAGTCCTTCAGGGCCCGCTGGAAACACCATATATTTT. Encoded protein: CASSPSGPAGNTIYF. V and J are TRBV28 and TRBJ1-3; D is perhaps TRBD1 (5 bases). Germline CDR1 is MDHEN and CDR2 is SYDVKM. V was cut by 5 bases and J by 2 bases, with 13 bases left in between. There are 15 residues in the CDR3.

The CDR3 loop reads CATSWDSTNEKLFF. Written as DNA, the CDR3 is TGTGCCACCTCTTGGGACTCAACTAATGAAAAACTGTTTTTT. The V call is TRBV2, the J call TRBJ1-4; weak D call: TRBD1 (5 bases). V lost 10 bases to trimming and J lost 0 bases, with 12 bases between them. Per the germline V gene, CDR1 is SNHLY and CDR2 is FYNNEI. The CDR3 spans 14 residues.